The clone carrying this TCR beta chain was counted between two and nine times. Its antigen is currently unknown. These data belong to a study of T cell repertoires in cytomegalovirus infection. Study information: Indications came from public TCR beta signatures; they pointed to CMV infection and to a matching HLA type. The study's findings and limits: Cumulated frequencies of public TCR beta families served to identify carriers of CMV plus the relevant HLA. Dominant in the ex vivo response were TCR beta clonotypes restricted by HLA-C and specific for CMV.

MiXCR, applied by TCRdb to the reads, yields one record per CDR3 protein. The sample has approximately 320,000 distinct CDR3 sequences, roughly 9.5% seen once; the top ten hold roughly 4.5%. The sequence came from a human donor in good health (CMV status not recorded). Some clones in this sample may be carry-over from other donors' samples. Specimen: PBMCs.

CDR3 sequence reads: CASSQSAGDSYEQYF. The CDR3 bases are TGTGCCAGCAGCCAAAGCGCAGGGGATTCCTACGAGCAGTACTTC. This rearrangement joins TRBV4-2 to TRBJ2-7; D perhaps matches TRBD1 (6 bases). Trimming removed 2 bases from V and 1 base from J, with 12 bases in between. The CDR3 runs to 15 residues. Germline V gene lookup returns CDR1 LGHNA and CDR2 YNFKEQ.